The T cell receptor (beta chain) under discussion was sequenced for a study of T cell repertoires in ileal Crohn's disease. Study at large: Patients had a median roughly 8-year disease duration, and roughly 38% were active smokers. Study results and caveats: Compared with CD4 T cells, sorted CD8 cells carried more expanded clones. Within the first postoperative year, endoscopy came at median roughly seven months.

Assay: immunoSEQ multiplex PCR; the TCRdb copy retains only in-frame clones and omits some. The sample has 13,000 or so clones; over 60% are singletons. The sample's time point: neoterminal ileum biopsy at postoperative endoscopy, about 6 months after surgery. Of note for this clone: Its antigen is unidentified.

Germline V gene sequence: CDR1 SEHNR, CDR2 FQNEAQ (reference sequence). This CDR3 is built from 16 residues. Trimming at V came to 4 bases and at J to 1 base, leaving 3 bases not matched to a gene. The chain has TRBV7-9 and TRBJ2-2; TRBD1 matches 10 bases. The material sequenced was ileal tissue. This TCR was sampled from an adult with Crohn's disease. The CDR3 sequence: CASSSGTGENTGELFF. CDR3 DNA sequence: TGTGCCAGCAGCTCCGGGACAGGGGAGAACACCGGGGAGCTGTTTTTT.